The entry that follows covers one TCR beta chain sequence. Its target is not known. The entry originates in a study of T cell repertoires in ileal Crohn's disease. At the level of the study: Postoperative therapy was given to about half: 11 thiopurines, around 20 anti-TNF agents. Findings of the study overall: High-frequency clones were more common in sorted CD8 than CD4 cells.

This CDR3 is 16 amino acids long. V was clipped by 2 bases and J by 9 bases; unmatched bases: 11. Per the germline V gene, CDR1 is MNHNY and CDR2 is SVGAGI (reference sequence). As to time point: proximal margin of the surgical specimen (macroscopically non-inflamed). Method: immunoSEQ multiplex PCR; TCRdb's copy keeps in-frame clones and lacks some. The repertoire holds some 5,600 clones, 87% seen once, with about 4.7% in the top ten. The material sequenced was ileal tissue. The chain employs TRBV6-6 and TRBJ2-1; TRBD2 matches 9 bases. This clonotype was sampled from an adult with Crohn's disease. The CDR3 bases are TGTGCCAGCAGTTACGAAGCGGGAGGACGGGTCGGTGAGCAGTTCTTC. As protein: CASSYEAGGRVGEQFF.